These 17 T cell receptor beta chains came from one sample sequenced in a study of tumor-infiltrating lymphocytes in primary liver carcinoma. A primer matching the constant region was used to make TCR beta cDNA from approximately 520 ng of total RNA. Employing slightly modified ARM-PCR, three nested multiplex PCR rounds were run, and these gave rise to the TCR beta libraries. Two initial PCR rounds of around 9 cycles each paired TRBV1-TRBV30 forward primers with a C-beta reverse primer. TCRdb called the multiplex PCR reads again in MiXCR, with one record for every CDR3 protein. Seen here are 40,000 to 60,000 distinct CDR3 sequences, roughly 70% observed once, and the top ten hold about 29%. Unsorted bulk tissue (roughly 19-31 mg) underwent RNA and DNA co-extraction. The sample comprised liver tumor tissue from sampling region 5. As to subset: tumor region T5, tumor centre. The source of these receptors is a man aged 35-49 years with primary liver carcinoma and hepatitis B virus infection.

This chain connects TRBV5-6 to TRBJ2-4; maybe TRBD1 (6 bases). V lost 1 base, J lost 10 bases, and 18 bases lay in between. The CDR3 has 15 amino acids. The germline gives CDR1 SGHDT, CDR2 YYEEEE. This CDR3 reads CASSLLGGLGTIQYF. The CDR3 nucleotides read TGTGCCAGCAGCTTGTTAGGGGGATTAGGAACTATTCAGTACTTC.

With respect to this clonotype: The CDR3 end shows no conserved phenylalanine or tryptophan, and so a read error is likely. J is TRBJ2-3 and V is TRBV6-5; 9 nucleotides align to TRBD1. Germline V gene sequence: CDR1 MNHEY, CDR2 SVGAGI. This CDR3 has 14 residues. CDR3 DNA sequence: TGTGCCAGCAGCCGGGGACAGGGCACAGATATGCAGTATTAT. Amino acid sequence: CASSRGQGTDMQYY.

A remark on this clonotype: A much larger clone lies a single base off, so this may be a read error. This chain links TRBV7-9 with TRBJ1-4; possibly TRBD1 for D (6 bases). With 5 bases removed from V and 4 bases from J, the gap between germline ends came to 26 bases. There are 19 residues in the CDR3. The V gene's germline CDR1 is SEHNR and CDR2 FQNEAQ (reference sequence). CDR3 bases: TGTGCCAGCAGCCCACCCCTTAGGACAGAACTTGCAATTAATGAAAAACTGTTTTTT. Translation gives CASSPPLRTELAINEKLFF. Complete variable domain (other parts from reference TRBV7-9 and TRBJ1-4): DTGVSQNPRHKITKRGQNVTFRCDPISEHNRLYWYRQTLGQGPEFLTYFQNEAQLEKSRLLSDRFSAERPKGSFSTLEIQRTEQGDSAMYLCASSPPLRTELAINEKLFFGSGTQLSVL.

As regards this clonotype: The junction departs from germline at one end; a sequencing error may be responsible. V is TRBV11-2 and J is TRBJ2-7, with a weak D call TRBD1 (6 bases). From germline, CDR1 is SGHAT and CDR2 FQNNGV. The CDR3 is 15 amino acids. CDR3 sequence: CASSQYPVGGYEQYF. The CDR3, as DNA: TGTGCTAGCAGCCAATATCCGGTAGGGGGCTACGAGCAGTACTTC.

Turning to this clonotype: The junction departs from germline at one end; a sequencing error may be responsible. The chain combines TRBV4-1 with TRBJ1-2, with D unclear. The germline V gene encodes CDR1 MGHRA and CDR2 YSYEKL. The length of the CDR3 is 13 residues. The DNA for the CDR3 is TGCGCCGGCAGCCAGGTTCAAGGCTATGGCTACGCCTTC. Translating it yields CAGSQVQGYGYAF.

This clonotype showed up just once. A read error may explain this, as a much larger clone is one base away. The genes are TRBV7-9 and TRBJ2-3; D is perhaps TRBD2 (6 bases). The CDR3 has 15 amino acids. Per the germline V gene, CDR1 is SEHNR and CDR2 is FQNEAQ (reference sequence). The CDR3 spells CASSWRDEYTDMQYF. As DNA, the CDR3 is TGTGCCAGCAGCTGGAGGGACGAATACACAGATATGCAGTATTTT.

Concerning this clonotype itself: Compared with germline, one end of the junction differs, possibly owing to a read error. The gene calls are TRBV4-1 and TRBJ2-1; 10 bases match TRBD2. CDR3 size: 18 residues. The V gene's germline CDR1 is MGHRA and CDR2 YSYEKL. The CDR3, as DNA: TGCGCCAGTAGCCATAATCCAACGGGACTAGCGACTTACAATGAGCAGTTCTTC. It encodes CASSHNPTGLATYNEQFF.

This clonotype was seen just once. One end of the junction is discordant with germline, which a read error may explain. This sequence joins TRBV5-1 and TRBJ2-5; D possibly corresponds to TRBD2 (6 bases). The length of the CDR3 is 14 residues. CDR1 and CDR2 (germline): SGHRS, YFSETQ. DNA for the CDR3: TGCGCCGGCAGCTTGGTCGGCGGGGATGAGACACAGTACTTC. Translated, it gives CAGSLVGGDETQYF.

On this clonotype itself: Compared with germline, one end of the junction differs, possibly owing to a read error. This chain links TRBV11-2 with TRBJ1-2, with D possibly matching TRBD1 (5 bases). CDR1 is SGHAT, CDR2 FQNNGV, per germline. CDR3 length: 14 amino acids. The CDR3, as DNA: TGCACCAGCAGAGAGAGGGGCACCACCTATGGTTACACCTTC. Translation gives CTSRERGTTYGYTF. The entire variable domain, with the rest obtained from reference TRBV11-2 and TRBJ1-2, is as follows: EAGVAQSPRYKIIEKRQSVAFWCNPISGHATLYWYQQILGQGPKLLIQFQNNGVVDDSQLPKDRFSAERLKGVDSTLKIQPAKLEDSAVYLCTSRERGTTYGYTFGSGTRLTVV.

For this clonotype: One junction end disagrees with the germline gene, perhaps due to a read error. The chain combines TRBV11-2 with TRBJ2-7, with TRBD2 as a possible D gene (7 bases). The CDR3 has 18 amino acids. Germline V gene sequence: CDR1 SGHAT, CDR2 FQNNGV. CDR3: CASGLSVGLGGGGYEQYF. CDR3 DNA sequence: TGTGCCAGCGGCTTATCTGTTGGACTAGGGGGAGGGGGGTACGAGCAGTACTTC. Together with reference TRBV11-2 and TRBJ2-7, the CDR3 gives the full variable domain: EAGVAQSPRYKIIEKRQSVAFWCNPISGHATLYWYQQILGQGPKLLIQFQNNGVVDDSQLPKDRFSAERLKGVDSTLKIQPAKLEDSAVYLCASGLSVGLGGGGYEQYFGPGTRLTVT.

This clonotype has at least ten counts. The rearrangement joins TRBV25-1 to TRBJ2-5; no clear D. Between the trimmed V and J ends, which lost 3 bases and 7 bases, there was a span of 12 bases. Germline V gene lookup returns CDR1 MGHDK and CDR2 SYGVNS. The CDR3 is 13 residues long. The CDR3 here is CASSDYGLGTQYF. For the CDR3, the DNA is TGTGCCAGCAGTGATTACGGCTTGGGGACCCAGTACTTC.

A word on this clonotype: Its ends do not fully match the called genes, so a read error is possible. The CDR3 is CASSLGSGTGLYGYIF. Here the CDR3 DNA reads TGTGCCAGTAGCTTAGGAAGCGGAACAGGCCTTTATGGTTACATCTTC. The rearrangement joins TRBV11-2 to TRBJ1-2, with a tentative D call TRBD1 (5 bases). CDR3 length: 16 amino acids. From germline, CDR1 is SGHAT and CDR2 FQNNGV. Using reference TRBV11-2 and TRBJ1-2 for the parts outside the CDR3, the full variable domain is EAGVAQSPRYKIIEKRQSVAFWCNPISGHATLYWYQQILGQGPKLLIQFQNNGVVDDSQLPKDRFSAERLKGVDSTLKIQPAKLEDSAVYLCASSLGSGTGLYGYIFGSGTRLTVV.

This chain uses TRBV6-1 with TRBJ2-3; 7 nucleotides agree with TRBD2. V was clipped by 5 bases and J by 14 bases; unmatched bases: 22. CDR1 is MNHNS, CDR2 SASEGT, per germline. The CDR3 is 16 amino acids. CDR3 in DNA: TGTGCCAGCAGTCAATTAGCGGGTTTAACCACAGACACTCGGTATTTT. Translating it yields CASSQLAGLTTDTRYF.

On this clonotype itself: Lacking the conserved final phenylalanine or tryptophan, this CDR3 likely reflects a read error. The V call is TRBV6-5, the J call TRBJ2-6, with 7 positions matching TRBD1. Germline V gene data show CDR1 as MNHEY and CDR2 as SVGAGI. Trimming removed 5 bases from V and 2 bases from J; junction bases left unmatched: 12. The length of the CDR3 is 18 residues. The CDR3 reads CASSLWTGMKTGANVLTS. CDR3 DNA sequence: TGTGCCAGCAGTCTTTGGACAGGAATGAAAACTGGGGCCAACGTCCTGACTTCC.

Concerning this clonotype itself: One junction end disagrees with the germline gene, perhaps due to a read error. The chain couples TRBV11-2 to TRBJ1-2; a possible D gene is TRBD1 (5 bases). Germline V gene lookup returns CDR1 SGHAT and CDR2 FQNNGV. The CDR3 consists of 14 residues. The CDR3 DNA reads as TGTGTCAGCAGAGAGAGGGGCACCATCTATGGCTACACCTTC. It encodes CVSRERGTIYGYTF. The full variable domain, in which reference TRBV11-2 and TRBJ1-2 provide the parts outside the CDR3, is EAGVAQSPRYKIIEKRQSVAFWCNPISGHATLYWYQQILGQGPKLLIQFQNNGVVDDSQLPKDRFSAERLKGVDSTLKIQPAKLEDSAVYLCVSRERGTIYGYTFGSGTRLTVV.

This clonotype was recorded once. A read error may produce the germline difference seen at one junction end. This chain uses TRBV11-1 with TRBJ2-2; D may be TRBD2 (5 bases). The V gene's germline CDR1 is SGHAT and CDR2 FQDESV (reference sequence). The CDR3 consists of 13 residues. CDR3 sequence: CANSLGSTGEPFF. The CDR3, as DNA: TGTGCCAACAGCTTAGGAAGCACCGGGGAGCCGTTTTTC. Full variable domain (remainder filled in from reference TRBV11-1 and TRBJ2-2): EAEVAQSPRYKITEKSQAVAFWCDPISGHATLYWYRQILGQGPELLVQFQDESVVDDSQLPKDRFSAERLKGVDSTLKIQPAELGDSAMYLCANSLGSTGEPFFGEGSRLTVL.

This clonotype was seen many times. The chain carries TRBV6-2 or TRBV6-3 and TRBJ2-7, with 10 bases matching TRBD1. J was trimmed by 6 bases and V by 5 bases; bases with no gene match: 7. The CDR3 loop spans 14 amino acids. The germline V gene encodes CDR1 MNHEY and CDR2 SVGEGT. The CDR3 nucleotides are TGTGCCAGCAGTGACCGGGACAGGGGAGGCGAGCAGTACTTC. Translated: CASSDRDRGGEQYF.